These T cell receptor beta chains were read from a single sample in a study of shared clonotypes between healthy human individuals. The table came from immunoSEQ multiplex PCR; TCRdb's copy has only in-frame clones and leaves some out. This sample has about 1 million clones, with about 75% found just once. Sequencing was performed on memory CD4+ T cells sorted from blood. The receptors shown here come from a man between 18 and 29 years old in good health. CDR3s include the opening cysteine and the closing phenylalanine or tryptophan. Fields, in order: J gene, V gene, clone size, D gene, CDR3 protein, CDR3 DNA. D genes are given only for firm matches. Clone size is not always given. Where it is, it says once, few, many or a class for expanded clones.

j_call: TRBJ2-5
v_call: TRBV5-5
clone_size: NA
d_call: TRBD2
cdr3_aa: CASSLRGLAGVETQYF
cdr3_nt: TGTGCCAGCAGCTTAAGGGGACTAGCGGGAGTGGAGACCCAGTACTTC

j_call: TRBJ2-2
v_call: TRBV25-1
clone_size: NA
d_call: TRBD1
cdr3_aa: CASRADRATGELFF
cdr3_nt: TGTGCCAGCAGAGCGGACAGGGCGACCGGGGAGCTGTTTTTT

j_call: TRBJ1-1
v_call: TRBV7-2
clone_size: NA
d_call: NA
cdr3_aa: CASSFDRRGTEAFF
cdr3_nt: TGTGCCAGCAGCTTCGACAGACGGGGCACTGAAGCTTTCTTT

j_call: TRBJ2-7
v_call: TRBV7-2
clone_size: NA
d_call: NA
cdr3_aa: CASNTPPGSYEQYF
cdr3_nt: TGTGCCAGCAACACCCCCCCTGGATCCTACGAGCAGTACTTC

j_call: TRBJ2-1
v_call: TRBV5-5
clone_size: NA
d_call: TRBD2
cdr3_aa: CASSLESSGRAREQFF
cdr3_nt: TGTGCCAGCAGCTTGGAATCCAGCGGGAGGGCCCGTGAGCAGTTCTTC

j_call: TRBJ2-3
v_call: TRBV7-9
clone_size: NA
d_call: NA
cdr3_aa: CASSIGQGDTDTQYF
cdr3_nt: TGTGCCAGCAGCATAGGGCAGGGAGACACAGATACGCAGTATTTT

j_call: TRBJ1-5
v_call: TRBV19
clone_size: NA
d_call: NA
cdr3_aa: CASSMSTGFNQPQHF
cdr3_nt: TGTGCCAGTAGTATGTCTACAGGGTTCAATCAGCCCCAGCATTTT

j_call: TRBJ1-2
v_call: TRBV12-5
clone_size: NA
d_call: NA
cdr3_aa: CASGLEGVLDGYTF
cdr3_nt: TGTGCTAGTGGTTTGGAGGGCGTCTTGGATGGCTACACCTTC

j_call: TRBJ2-1
v_call: TRBV5-4
clone_size: few
d_call: TRBD1
cdr3_aa: CASSLGTGGFSSYNEQFF
cdr3_nt: TGTGCCAGCAGCTTGGGGACAGGGGGATTTAGCTCCTACAATGAGCAGTTCTTC

j_call: TRBJ2-2
v_call: TRBV10-3
clone_size: NA
d_call: TRBD2
cdr3_aa: CAISELAGGAGELFF
cdr3_nt: TGTGCCATCAGTGAACTAGCGGGAGGTGCCGGGGAGCTGTTTTTT

j_call: TRBJ2-3
v_call: TRBV6-1
clone_size: NA
d_call: NA
cdr3_aa: CASSEPPKAQYF
cdr3_nt: TGTGCCAGCAGTGAACCACCCAAAGCGCAGTATTTT

j_call: TRBJ2-1
v_call: TRBV10-3
clone_size: NA
d_call: TRBD2
cdr3_aa: CAISESSGGYNEQFF
cdr3_nt: TGTGCCATCAGTGAGTCTAGCGGGGGATACAATGAGCAGTTCTTC

j_call: TRBJ1-6
v_call: TRBV10-3
clone_size: NA
d_call: NA
cdr3_aa: CAISESQGGNSPLHF
cdr3_nt: TGTGCCATCAGTGAGTCTCAGGGAGGTAATTCACCCCTCCACTTT

j_call: TRBJ2-2
v_call: TRBV14
clone_size: NA
d_call: TRBD1
cdr3_aa: CASSRAGTGSAGELFF
cdr3_nt: TGTGCCAGCAGCCGCGCCGGGACAGGGTCGGCCGGGGAGCTGTTTTTT

j_call: TRBJ2-2
v_call: TRBV29-1
clone_size: NA
d_call: NA
cdr3_aa: CSVQYTGELFF
cdr3_nt: TGCAGCGTTCAGTACACCGGGGAGCTGTTTTTT

j_call: TRBJ2-1
v_call: TRBV7-8
clone_size: NA
d_call: NA
cdr3_aa: CASSLGTSGRNEQFF
cdr3_nt: TGTGCCAGCAGCTTAGGAACTAGTGGGAGGAATGAGCAGTTCTTC

j_call: TRBJ2-7
v_call: TRBV5-4
clone_size: NA
d_call: NA
cdr3_aa: CASSPGAGASYEQYF
cdr3_nt: TGTGCCAGCAGCCCGGGGGCAGGGGCCAGCTACGAGCAGTACTTC

j_call: TRBJ2-5
v_call: TRBV28
clone_size: NA
d_call: NA
cdr3_aa: CASSAVVETQYF
cdr3_nt: TGTGCCAGCTCAGCGGTGGTAGAGACCCAGTACTTC

j_call: TRBJ1-2
v_call: TRBV9
clone_size: NA
d_call: TRBD1
cdr3_aa: CASSETGGGTNGYTF
cdr3_nt: TGTGCCAGCAGCGAGACAGGGGGTGGGACTAATGGCTACACCTTC

j_call: TRBJ1-6
v_call: TRBV5-6
clone_size: NA
d_call: NA
cdr3_aa: CASSLGAFNSPLHF
cdr3_nt: TGTGCCAGCAGCTTGGGGGCCTTTAATTCACCCCTCCACTTT

j_call: TRBJ1-1
v_call: TRBV30
clone_size: NA
d_call: NA
cdr3_aa: CAWSVAHTEAFF
cdr3_nt: TGTGCCTGGAGTGTGGCTCACACTGAAGCTTTCTTT

j_call: TRBJ2-2
v_call: TRBV25-1
clone_size: once
d_call: NA
cdr3_aa: CASMSGTNTGELFF
cdr3_nt: TGTGCCAGCATGTCGGGGACAAACACCGGGGAGCTGTTTTTT

j_call: TRBJ2-7
v_call: TRBV27
clone_size: NA
d_call: NA
cdr3_aa: CASSLFWGGAGFYEQYF
cdr3_nt: TGCGCCAGCAGTTTATTTTGGGGGGGCGCGGGTTTCTACGAGCAGTACTTC

j_call: TRBJ2-7
v_call: TRBV27
clone_size: many
d_call: NA
cdr3_aa: CAQYEQYF
cdr3_nt: TGTGCCCAGTACGAGCAGTACTTC

j_call: TRBJ2-3
v_call: TRBV5-1
clone_size: once
d_call: TRBD2
cdr3_aa: CASSPGLTPTTDTQYF
cdr3_nt: TGCGCCAGCAGCCCGGGACTAACGCCCACCACAGATACGCAGTATTTT

j_call: TRBJ1-1
v_call: TRBV27
clone_size: NA
d_call: NA
cdr3_aa: CASSYRDDTEAFF
cdr3_nt: TGTGCCAGCAGTTACCGGGATGACACTGAAGCTTTCTTT

j_call: TRBJ2-5
v_call: TRBV14
clone_size: NA
d_call: NA
cdr3_aa: CASSQASSLETQYF
cdr3_nt: TGTGCCAGCAGCCAAGCTTCCAGTCTGGAGACCCAGTACTTC

j_call: TRBJ2-1
v_call: TRBV5-1
clone_size: NA
d_call: TRBD2
cdr3_aa: CASSLRGPSGSTPYNEQFF
cdr3_nt: TGCGCCAGCAGCCTGAGAGGTCCTAGCGGGAGTACTCCCTACAATGAGCAGTTCTTC

j_call: TRBJ1-1
v_call: TRBV18
clone_size: NA
d_call: NA
cdr3_aa: CASSSVNTEAFF
cdr3_nt: TGTGCCAGCTCATCTGTGAACACTGAAGCTTTCTTT

j_call: TRBJ2-1
v_call: TRBV11-2
clone_size: NA
d_call: NA
cdr3_aa: CASSPTGPPANEQFF
cdr3_nt: TGTGCCAGCAGCCCAACGGGCCCCCCGGCAAATGAGCAGTTCTTC

j_call: TRBJ1-2
v_call: TRBV13
clone_size: few
d_call: TRBD1
cdr3_aa: CASSTRTGDGYTF
cdr3_nt: TGTGCCAGCAGCACCCGGACAGGGGACGGCTACACCTTC

j_call: TRBJ2-3
v_call: TRBV9
clone_size: NA
d_call: NA
cdr3_aa: CASSVNGQDTQYF
cdr3_nt: TGTGCCAGCAGCGTAAACGGGCAAGATACGCAGTATTTT